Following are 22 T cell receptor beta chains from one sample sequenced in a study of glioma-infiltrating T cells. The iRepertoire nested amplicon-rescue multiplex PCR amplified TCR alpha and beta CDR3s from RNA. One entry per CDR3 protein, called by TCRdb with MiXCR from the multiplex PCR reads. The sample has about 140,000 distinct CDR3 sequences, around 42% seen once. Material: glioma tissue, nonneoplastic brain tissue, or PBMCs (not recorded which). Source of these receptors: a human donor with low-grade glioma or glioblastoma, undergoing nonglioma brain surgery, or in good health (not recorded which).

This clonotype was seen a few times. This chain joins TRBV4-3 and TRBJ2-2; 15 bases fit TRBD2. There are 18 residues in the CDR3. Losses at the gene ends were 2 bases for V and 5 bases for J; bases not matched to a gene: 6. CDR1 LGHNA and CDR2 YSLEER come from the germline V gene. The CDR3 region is CASSQSGLAGGGTGELFF. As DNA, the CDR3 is TGCGCCAGCAGCCAATCTGGACTAGCGGGAGGGGGGACCGGGGAGCTGTTTTTT.

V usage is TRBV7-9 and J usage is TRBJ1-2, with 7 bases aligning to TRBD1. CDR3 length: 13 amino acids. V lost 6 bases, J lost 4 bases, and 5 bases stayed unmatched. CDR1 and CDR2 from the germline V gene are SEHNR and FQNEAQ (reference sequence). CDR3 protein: CASSNYRGYGYTF. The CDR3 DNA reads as TGTGCCAGCAGTAACTACAGGGGCTATGGCTACACCTTC.

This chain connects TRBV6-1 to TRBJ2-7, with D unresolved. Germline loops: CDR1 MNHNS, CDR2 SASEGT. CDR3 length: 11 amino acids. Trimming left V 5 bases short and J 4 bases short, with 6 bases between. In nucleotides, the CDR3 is TGTGCCAGCAGTATCCTTTACGAGCAGTACTTC. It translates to CASSILYEQYF.

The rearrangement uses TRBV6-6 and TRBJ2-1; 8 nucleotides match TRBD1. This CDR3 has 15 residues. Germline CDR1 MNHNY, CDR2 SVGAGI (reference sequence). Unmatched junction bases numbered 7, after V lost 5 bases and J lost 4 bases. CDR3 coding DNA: TGTGCCAGCAGTCGTGGACAGGGAAGTTACAATGAGCAGTTCTTC. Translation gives CASSRGQGSYNEQFF.

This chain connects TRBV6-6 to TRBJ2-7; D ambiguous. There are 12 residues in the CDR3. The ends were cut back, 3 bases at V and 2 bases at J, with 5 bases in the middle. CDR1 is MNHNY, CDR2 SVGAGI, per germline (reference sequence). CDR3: CASSYSAYEQYF. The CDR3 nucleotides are TGTGCCAGCAGTTATTCGGCCTACGAGCAGTACTTC.

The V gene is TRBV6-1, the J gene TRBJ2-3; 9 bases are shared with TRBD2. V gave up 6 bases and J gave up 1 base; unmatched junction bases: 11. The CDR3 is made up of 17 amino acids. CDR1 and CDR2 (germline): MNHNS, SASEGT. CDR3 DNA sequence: TGTGCCAGCAGCCAGGCGTGGACTAGCGCAGGCACAGATACGCAGTATTTT. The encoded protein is CASSQAWTSAGTDTQYF.

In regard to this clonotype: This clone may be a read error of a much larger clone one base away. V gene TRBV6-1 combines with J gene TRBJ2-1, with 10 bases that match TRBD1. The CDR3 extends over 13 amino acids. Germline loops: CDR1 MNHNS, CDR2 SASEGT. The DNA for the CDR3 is TGTGCCAGTCGGACAGGGGGTAGGAATGAGCGGTTCTTC. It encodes CASRTGGRNERFF.

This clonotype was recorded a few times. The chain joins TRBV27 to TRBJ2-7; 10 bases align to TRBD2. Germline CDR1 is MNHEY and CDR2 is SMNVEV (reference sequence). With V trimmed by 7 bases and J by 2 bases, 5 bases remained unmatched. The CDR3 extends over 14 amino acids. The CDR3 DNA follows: TGTGCCAGCACCAGAGCGGGGGGGACCTACGAGCAGTACTTC. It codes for CASTRAGGTYEQYF.

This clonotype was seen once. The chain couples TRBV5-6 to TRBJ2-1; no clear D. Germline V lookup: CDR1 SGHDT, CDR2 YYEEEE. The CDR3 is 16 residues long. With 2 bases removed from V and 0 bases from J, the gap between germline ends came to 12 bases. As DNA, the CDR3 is TGTGCCAGCAGCTTATTCGGGTTGAGCTCCTACAATGAGCAGTTCTTC. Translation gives CASSLFGLSSYNEQFF. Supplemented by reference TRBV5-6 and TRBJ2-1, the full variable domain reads DAGVTQSPTHLIKTRGQQVTLRCSPKSGHDTVSWYQQALGQGPQFIFQYYEEEERQRGNFPDRFSGHQFPNYSSELNVNALLLGDSALYLCASSLFGLSSYNEQFFGPGTRLTVL.

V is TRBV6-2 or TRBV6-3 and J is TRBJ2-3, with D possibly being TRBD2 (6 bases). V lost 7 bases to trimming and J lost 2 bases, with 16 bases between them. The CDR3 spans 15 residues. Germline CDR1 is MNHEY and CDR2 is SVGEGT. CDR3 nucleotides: TGTGCCAGCACCAAAGGGGACTCTTCCACAGATACGCAGTATTTT. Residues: CASTKGDSSTDTQYF.

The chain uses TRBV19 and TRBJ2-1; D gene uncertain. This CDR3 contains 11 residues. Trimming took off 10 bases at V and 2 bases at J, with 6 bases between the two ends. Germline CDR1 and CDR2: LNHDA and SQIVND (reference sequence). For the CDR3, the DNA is TGTGCCACCAACGCCTACAATGAGCAGTTCTTC. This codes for CATNAYNEQFF.

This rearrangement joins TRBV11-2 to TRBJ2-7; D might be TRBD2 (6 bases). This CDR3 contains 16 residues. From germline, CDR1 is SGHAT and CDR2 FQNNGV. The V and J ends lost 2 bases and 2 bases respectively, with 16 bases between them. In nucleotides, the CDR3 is TGTGCCAGCAGCTTAATGCTAGCGTGGGATCCCTACGAGCAGTACTTC. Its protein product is CASSLMLAWDPYEQYF.

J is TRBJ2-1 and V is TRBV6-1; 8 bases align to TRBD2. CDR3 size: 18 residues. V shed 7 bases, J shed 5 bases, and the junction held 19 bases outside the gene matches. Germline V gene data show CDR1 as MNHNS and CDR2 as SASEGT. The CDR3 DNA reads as TGTGCCAGCAAGACTAGCGTGATGAAAGTAGGGCACCACAATGAGCAGTTCTTC. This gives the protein CASKTSVMKVGHHNEQFF.

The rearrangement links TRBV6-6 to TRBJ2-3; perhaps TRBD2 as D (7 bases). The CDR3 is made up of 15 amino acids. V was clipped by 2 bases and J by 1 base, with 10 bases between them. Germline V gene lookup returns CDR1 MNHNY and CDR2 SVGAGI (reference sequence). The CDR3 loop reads CASSYGGAGTDTQYF. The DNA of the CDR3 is TGTGCCAGCAGTTACGGGGGGGCGGGCACAGATACGCAGTATTTT.

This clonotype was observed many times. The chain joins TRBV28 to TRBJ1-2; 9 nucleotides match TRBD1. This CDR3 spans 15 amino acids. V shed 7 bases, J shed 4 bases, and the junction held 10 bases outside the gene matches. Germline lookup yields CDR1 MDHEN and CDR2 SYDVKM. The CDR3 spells CASNILGQGPYGYTF. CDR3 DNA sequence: TGTGCCAGCAACATCTTAGGACAGGGGCCCTATGGCTACACCTTC.

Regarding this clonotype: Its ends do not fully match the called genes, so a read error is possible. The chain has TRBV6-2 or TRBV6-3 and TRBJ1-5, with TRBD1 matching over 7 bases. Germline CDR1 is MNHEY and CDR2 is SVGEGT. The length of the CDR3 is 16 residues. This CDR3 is CASSYGTDASNQLQHF. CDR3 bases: TGTGCCAGCAGTTACGGGACAGACGCGAGCAATCAGCTCCAGCATTTT.

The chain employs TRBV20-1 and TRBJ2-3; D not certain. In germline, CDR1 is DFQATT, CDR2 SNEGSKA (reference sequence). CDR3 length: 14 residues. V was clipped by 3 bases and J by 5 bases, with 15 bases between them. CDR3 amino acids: CSASKGPERDTQYF. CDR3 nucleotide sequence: TGCAGTGCTAGCAAAGGACCTGAACGAGATACGCAGTATTTT.

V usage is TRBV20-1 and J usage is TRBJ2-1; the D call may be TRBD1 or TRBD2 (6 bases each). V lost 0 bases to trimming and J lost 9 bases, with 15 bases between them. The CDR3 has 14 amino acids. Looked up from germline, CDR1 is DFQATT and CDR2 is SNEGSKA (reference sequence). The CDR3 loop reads CSARDRVGGGEQFF. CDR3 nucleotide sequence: TGCAGTGCTAGAGATCGGGTAGGGGGAGGTGAGCAGTTCTTC.

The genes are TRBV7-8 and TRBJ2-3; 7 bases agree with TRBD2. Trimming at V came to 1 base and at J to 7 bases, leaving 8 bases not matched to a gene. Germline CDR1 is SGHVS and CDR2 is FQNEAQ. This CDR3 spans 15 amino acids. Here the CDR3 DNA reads TGTGCCAGCAGCTTAGGGACTAGAGAGGTGCATACGCAGTATTTT. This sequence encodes CASSLGTREVHTQYF.

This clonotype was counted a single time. The CDR3 here is CASSESSRTSAFTDTQYF. CDR3 sequence (DNA): TGCGCCAGCAGTGAGTCGAGCCGGACTAGCGCTTTTACAGATACGCAGTATTTT. The chain recombines TRBV10-2 with TRBJ2-3; 9 bases are a match to TRBD2. Per the germline V gene, CDR1 is WSHSY and CDR2 is SAAADI. V dropped 0 bases and J dropped 3; count of bases not matched to a gene: 10. The CDR3 extends over 18 amino acids.

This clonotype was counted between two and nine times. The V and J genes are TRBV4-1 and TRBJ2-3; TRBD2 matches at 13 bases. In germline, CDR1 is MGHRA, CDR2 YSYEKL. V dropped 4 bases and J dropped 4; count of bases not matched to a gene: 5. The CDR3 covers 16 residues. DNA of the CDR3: TGCGCCAGCAGCCCGCGACTAGCGGGGGGCTCAGATACGCAGTATTTT. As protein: CASSPRLAGGSDTQYF.

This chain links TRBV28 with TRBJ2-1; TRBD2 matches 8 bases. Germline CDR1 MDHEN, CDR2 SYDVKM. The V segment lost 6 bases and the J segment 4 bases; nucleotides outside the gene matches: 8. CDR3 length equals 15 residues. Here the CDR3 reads CASSSYVAGYNEQFF. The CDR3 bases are TGTGCCAGCAGCTCCTATGTAGCGGGGTACAATGAGCAGTTCTTC. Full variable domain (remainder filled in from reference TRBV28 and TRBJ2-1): DVKVTQSSRYLVKRTGEKVFLECVQDMDHENMFWYRQDPGLGLRLIYFSYDVKMKEKGDIPEGYSVSREKKERFSLILESASTNQTSMYLCASSSYVAGYNEQFFGPGTRLTVL.